The sequence of this T cell receptor (beta chain) was determined in a study of blood T cell repertoires in COVID-19. TCRdb keeps only in-frame clones here, not all; method: immunoSEQ multiplex PCR. The table includes under 75,000 clones, roughly three quarters detected once. Germline V gene data show CDR1 as WNHNN and CDR2 as SYGVQD (reference sequence). V lost 4 bases, J lost 5 bases, and 11 bases lay in between. This CDR3 region has 13 residues. The J gene is TRBJ1-1, the V gene TRBV10-1; D unresolved. The source is an elderly woman with acute or convalescent COVID-19. The sample consisted of peripheral blood. The CDR3 sequence: CASSVTRDTEAFF. CDR3 bases: TGCGCCAGCAGTGTAACGAGGGATACTGAAGCTTTCTTT.